The clone carrying this T cell receptor (beta chain) has just a few counts. The antigen is undetermined. This CDR3 comprises 14 residues. Germline V gene sequence: CDR1 LNHDA, CDR2 SQIVND (reference sequence). The V and J ends lost 3 bases and 5 bases respectively, with 13 bases between them. Used for diagnoses were clinical symptoms, serum thyroxine and TRAb, thyroid ultrasound and orbital computed tomography. PBMCs were collected from an approximately 9.4 ml volume of fresh peripheral blood. Template material for amplifying TCR beta CDR3 regions consisted of RNA transcripts. The TCR CDR3 was amplified in a first-round RT-PCR using the HTBI primer set. TCRdb fed the multiplex PCR reads into MiXCR, producing one record per CDR3 protein. Of more than 300,000 distinct CDR3 sequences in the sample, about a sixth were seen once. This sample was taken from a study of T cells in Graves' hyperthyroidism and ophthalmopathy. Study in general: Before treatment of any kind, peripheral blood was taken at initial diagnosis.

Study-wide findings and caveats: Classification by a 13 V-J model distinguished ophthalmopathy from stable hyperthyroidism.

Sequenced material: blood. This chain links TRBV19 with TRBJ1-2, with D possibly matching TRBD1 (6 bases). This sequence originates from a woman aged 30 to 39 with Graves' hyperthyroidism that later progressed to Graves' ophthalmopathy. The CDR3 DNA is TGTGCCAGTAGTATCGCAGGGGTCGAGTATGGCTACACCTTC. This translates into CASSIAGVEYGYTF.